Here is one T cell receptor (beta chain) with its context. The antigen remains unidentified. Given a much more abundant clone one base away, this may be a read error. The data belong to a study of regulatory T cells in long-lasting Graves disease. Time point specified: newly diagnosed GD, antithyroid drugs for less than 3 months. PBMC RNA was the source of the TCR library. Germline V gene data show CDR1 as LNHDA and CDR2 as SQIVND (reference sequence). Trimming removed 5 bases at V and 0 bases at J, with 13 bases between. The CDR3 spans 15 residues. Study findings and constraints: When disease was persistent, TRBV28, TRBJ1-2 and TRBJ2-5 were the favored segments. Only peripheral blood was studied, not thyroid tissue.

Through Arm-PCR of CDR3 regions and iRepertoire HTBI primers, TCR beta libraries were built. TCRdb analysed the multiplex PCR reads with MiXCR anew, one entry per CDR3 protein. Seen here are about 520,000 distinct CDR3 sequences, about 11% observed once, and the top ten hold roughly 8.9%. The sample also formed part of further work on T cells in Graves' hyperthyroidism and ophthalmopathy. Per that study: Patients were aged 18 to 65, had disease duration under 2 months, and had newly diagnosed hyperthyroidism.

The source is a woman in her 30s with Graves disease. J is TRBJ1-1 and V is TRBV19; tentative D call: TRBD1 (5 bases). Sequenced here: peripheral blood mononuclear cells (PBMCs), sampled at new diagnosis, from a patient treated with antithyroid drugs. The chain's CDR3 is CASSASGALNTEAFF. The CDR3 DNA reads TGTGCCAGTAGTGCCAGTGGGGCCCTGAACACTGAAGCTTTCTTT.